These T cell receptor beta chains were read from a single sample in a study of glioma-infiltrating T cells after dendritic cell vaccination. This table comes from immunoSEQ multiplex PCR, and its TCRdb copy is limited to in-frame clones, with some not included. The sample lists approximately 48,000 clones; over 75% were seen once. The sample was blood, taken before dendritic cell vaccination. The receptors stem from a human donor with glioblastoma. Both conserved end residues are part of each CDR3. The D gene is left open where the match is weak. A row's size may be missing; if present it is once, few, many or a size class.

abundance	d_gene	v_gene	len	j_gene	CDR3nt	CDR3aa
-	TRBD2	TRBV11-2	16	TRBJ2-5	TGTGCCAGCAGCTTAGGGGCTAGCGGGGGCCCAGAGACCCAGTACTTC	CASSLGASGGPETQYF
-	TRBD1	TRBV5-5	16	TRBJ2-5	TGTGCCAGCAGCTCTCCGGGACAGGGGGCTCAAGAGACCCAGTACTTC	CASSSPGQGAQETQYF
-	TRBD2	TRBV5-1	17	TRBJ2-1	TGCGCCAGCAGCGGACCCCGACTAGCGGGATTCTACAATGAGCAGTTCTTC	CASSGPRLAGFYNEQFF
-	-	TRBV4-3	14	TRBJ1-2	TGCGCCAGCAGCCAAGGCGGGGCTAACTATGGCTACACCTTC	CASSQGGANYGYTF
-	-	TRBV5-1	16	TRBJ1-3	TGCGCCAGCAGCTTGGGAGGGTCCAGCTCTGGAAACACCATATATTTT	CASSLGGSSSGNTIYF
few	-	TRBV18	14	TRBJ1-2	TGTGCCAGCTCACCACTCTCCGGGTTGGATGGCTACACCTTC	CASSPLSGLDGYTF
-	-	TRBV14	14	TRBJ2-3	TGTGCCAGTAAGCGGGCCCTGTCTACAGATACGCAGTATTTT	CASKRALSTDTQYF
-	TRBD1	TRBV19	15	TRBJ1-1	TGTGCCAGCACCCGAACGAGACAGGGGAACACTGAAGCTTTCTTT	CASTRTRQGNTEAFF
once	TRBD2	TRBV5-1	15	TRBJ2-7	TGCGCCAGCAGGCCCCTCGGGGGGATCTTCGACGAGCAGTACTTC	CASRPLGGIFDEQYF
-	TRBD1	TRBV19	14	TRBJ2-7	TGTGCCAGTAGTATCGGACAGGGGCTAGGCGAGCAGTACTTC	CASSIGQGLGEQYF
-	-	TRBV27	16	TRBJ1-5	TGTGCCAGCCTTGAACGGGGGGGAAGGGAAGGTGGGCCCCAGCATTTT	CASLERGGREGGPQHF
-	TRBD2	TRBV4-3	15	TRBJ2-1	TGCGCCAGCAGCCAAGCTCCTAACAGCGGGGATGAGCAGTTCTTC	CASSQAPNSGDEQFF
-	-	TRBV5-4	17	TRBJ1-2	TGTGCCAGCAGCTTTCGGGTTACATTCGAGGTGGAGTATGGCTACACCTTC	CASSFRVTFEVEYGYTF
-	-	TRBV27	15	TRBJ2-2	TGTGCCAGCAGTTTAGGAGCCTACGTGAGCGGAGAGCTGTTTTTT	CASSLGAYVSGELFF
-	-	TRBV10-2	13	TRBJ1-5	TGCGCCAGCAGTGGACAGGACAATCAGCCCCAGCATTTT	CASSGQDNQPQHF
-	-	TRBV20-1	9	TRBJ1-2	TGCAGTGCTAGCCTTTTCTACACCTTC	CSASLFYTF
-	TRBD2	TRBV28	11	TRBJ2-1	TGTGCCAGTAGCGGGGGGGTTGAGCAGTTCTTC	CASSGGVEQFF
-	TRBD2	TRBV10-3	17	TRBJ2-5	TGTGCCATCAGTGAGGGGCTAGCGGGAGGAAGGGGAGAGACCCAGTACTTC	CAISEGLAGGRGETQYF
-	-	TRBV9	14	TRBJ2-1	TGTGCCAGCAGCGCGGAGAGGTCCTACAATGAGCAGTTCTTC	CASSAERSYNEQFF
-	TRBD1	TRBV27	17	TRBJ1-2	TGTGCCAGCAGTCCTTCGGGACAGGGGAATGTCGGCTATGGCTACACCTTC	CASSPSGQGNVGYGYTF
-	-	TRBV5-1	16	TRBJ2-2	TGCGCCAGCAGCTTGGGGGGGCCCCGGGCCACCGGGGAGCTGTTTTTT	CASSLGGPRATGELFF
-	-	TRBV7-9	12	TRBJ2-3	TGTGCCAGCAGCCCTCAGTCAGATACGCAGTATTTT	CASSPQSDTQYF
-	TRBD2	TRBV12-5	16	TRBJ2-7	TGTGCTAGTGGTTTGTTGGACGTTAGCGGGAGCTACGAGCAGTACTTC	CASGLLDVSGSYEQYF
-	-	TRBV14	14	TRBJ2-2	TGTGCCAGCAGCCAACAATCGGGTACCGGGGAGCTGTTTTTT	CASSQQSGTGELFF
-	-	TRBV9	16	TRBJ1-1	TGTGCCAGCAGCGTAGGCGGGCACGGAGGGAACACTGAAGCTTTCTTT	CASSVGGHGGNTEAFF
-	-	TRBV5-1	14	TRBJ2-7	TGCGCCAGCAGCTTGGCCGGAGTGGGTGACGAGCAGTACTTC	CASSLAGVGDEQYF
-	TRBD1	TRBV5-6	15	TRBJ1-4	TGTGCCAGCAGCGGTACAGGGGGCTTGAAGGAAAAACTGTTTTTT	CASSGTGGLKEKLFF
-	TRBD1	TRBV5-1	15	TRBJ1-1	TGCGCCAGCAGCATACAGACAGGGGGCTTGACTGAAGCTTTCTTT	CASSIQTGGLTEAFF
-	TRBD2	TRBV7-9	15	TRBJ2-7	TGTGCCAGCAGCCCTGGGACTAGCGGATCCTACGAGCAGTACTTC	CASSPGTSGSYEQYF
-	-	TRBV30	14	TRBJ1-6	TGTGCCTGGAGTATTGACAGAAAAAATTCACCCCTCCACTTT	CAWSIDRKNSPLHF
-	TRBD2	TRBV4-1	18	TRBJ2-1	TGCGCCAGCAGCCAACGACTTACTTCTAGCGGGAGGGACAATGAGCAGTTCTTC	CASSQRLTSSGRDNEQFF
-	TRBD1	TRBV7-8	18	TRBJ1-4	TGTGCCAGCAGCTTAGCTAGGACAGGCGGCTCCACTAATGAAAAACTGTTTTTT	CASSLARTGGSTNEKLFF
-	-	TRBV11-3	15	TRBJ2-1	TGTGCCAGCAGCTTAGAAGCAGGGCAGTACAATGAGCAGTTCTTC	CASSLEAGQYNEQFF
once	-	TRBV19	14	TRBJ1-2	TGTGCCAGTAGTATAGAGGGGCCGACGGATGGCTACACCTTC	CASSIEGPTDGYTF
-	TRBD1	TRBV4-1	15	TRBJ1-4	TGCGCCAGCAGCCCGGGACAGGCTCGGGGTGAAAAACTGTTTTTT	CASSPGQARGEKLFF
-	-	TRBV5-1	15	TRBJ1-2	TGCGCCAGCAGCGAGCCACAGGGAACTAACTATGGCTACACCTTC	CASSEPQGTNYGYTF
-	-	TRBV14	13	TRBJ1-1	TGTGCCAGCAGCCCCTTTCAAGGCACAGGAGCTTTCTTT	CASSPFQGTGAFF
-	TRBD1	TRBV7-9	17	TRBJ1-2	TGTGCCAGCAGCTCCCGGGACAGGGGGCGGGAGGACTATGGCTACACCTTC	CASSSRDRGREDYGYTF
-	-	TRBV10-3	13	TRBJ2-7	TGTGCCATCAGTGACGAGAAAACCTACGAGCAGTACTTC	CAISDEKTYEQYF
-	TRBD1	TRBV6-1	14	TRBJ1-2	TGTGCCAGCAGGACGACAGGGGGGTTCTATGGCTACACCTTC	CASRTTGGFYGYTF
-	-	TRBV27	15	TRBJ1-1	TGTGCCAGCAGTTTATCGTATGGGGCTGGGACTGAAGCTTTCTTT	CASSLSYGAGTEAFF
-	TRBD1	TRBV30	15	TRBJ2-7	TGTGCCTGGAGCCTGGGACAGGGGAGCTCCTACGAGCAGTACTTC	CAWSLGQGSSYEQYF
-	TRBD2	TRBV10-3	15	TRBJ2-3	TGTGCCATCAGTGCAGCGCTAGCGGGAACAGATACGCAGTATTTT	CAISAALAGTDTQYF
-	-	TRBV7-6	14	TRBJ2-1	TGTGCCAGCAGCCCCCCGGGACTCCACAATGAGCAGTTCTTC	CASSPPGLHNEQFF
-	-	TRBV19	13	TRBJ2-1	TGTGCCAGCAGGGGAACAGGTTACAATGAGCAGTTCTTC	CASRGTGYNEQFF
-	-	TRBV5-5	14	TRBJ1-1	TGTGCCAGCAGCTTCGGCAGGGTGTCCACTGAAGCTTTCTTT	CASSFGRVSTEAFF
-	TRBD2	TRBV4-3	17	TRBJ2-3	TGCGCCAGCAGCCAAGGGGGTAGCGGGACTAGCACAGATACGCAGTATTTT	CASSQGGSGTSTDTQYF
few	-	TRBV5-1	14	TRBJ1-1	TGCGCCAGCAGCTTGGCAAGGGGGAACACTGAAGCTTTCTTT	CASSLARGNTEAFF
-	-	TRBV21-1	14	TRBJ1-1	TGTGCCAGCAGTTTAGAGGAGGGTGACACTGAAGCTTTCTTT	CASSLEEGDTEAFF
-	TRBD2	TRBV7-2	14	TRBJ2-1	TGTGCCAGCAGCCCAAGATTGGGCGCGGGAGATGGGTTCTTC	CASSPRLGAGDGFF
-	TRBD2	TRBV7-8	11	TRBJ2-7	TGTGCCAGCGGGGCGGGGGGCGAGCAGTACTTC	CASGAGGEQYF
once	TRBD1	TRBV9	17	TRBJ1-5	TGTGCCAGCCTGAACTCCGGACAGGGGGCTGCCAATCAGCCCCAGCATTTT	CASLNSGQGAANQPQHF
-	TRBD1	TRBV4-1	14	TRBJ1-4	TGCGCCAGCAGCCAAGCAGGGGGAGGCGAAAAACTGTTTTTT	CASSQAGGGEKLFF
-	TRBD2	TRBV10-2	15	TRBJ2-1	TGCGCCACCTCAGGTAGCGGGAAACCCTACAATGAGCAGTTCTTC	CATSGSGKPYNEQFF
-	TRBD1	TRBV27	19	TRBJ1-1	TGTGCCAGCAGTTTATGGGGGAAACAGGGGGCCGATCGGAACACTGAAGCTTTCTTT	CASSLWGKQGADRNTEAFF